The 21 T cell receptor beta chains below come from one sample, sequenced in a study of pediatric ulcerative colitis (dated by TCRdb to the late 2010s). The library came from the immunoSEQ multiplex PCR assay. Here the immuneACCESS table is served through TCRdb, limited to in-frame sequences with V and J called. Missing clones are a known gap in these copies; in checked studies unresolved V genes cover under half, and the rest lacks a known reason. The sample table holds roughly 45,000 clones, of which about four fifths were seen once. The ten largest clones take up about 4% of the sample. During colonoscopy, one to two pinch biopsies were obtained from the rectum for research. Material for sequencing was gut tissue. The receptors come from a girl between 10 and 17 years old with moderate ulcerative colitis.

The table lists this clone with a few counts. V is TRBV25-1 and J is TRBJ2-7; possibly TRBD1 for D (5 bases). The CDR3 covers 11 residues. Looked up from germline, CDR1 is MGHDK and CDR2 is SYGVNS. Trimming left V 5 bases short and J 4 bases short, with 6 bases between. The CDR3 protein is CASSPGYEQYF. The CDR3 DNA sequence: TGTGCCAGCAGTCCAGGGTACGAGCAGTACTTC.

The chain uses TRBV2 and TRBJ2-7, with 7 bases identical to TRBD2. Germline V gives CDR1 SNHLY, CDR2 FYNNEI. The V and J ends lost 5 bases and 1 base, in that order; junction bases with no gene match: 5. This CDR3 is built from 14 residues. DNA for the CDR3: TGTGCCAGCAGTAGCGGGGCCTTATCCTACGAGCAGTACTTC. It specifies CASSSGALSYEQYF.

The chain employs TRBV7-9 and TRBJ2-7; D is possibly TRBD1 or TRBD2 (5 bases each). Trimming removed 1 base at V and 0 bases at J, with 19 bases between. Germline V gene sequence: CDR1 SEHNR, CDR2 FQNEAQ (reference sequence). This CDR3 comprises 18 residues. DNA of the CDR3: TGTGCCAGCAGCTTAGTAAGGGGCACGGGAATTCGCTCCTACGAGCAGTACTTC. It yields the protein CASSLVRGTGIRSYEQYF. The full variable domain, in which reference TRBV7-9 and TRBJ2-7 provide the parts outside the CDR3, is DTGVSQNPRHKITKRGQNVTFRCDPISEHNRLYWYRQTLGQGPEFLTYFQNEAQLEKSRLLSDRFSAERPKGSFSTLEIQRTEQGDSAMYLCASSLVRGTGIRSYEQYFGPGTRLTVT.

The genes are TRBV10-2 and TRBJ2-1; 11 bases align to TRBD2. V shed 10 bases, J shed 5 bases, and the junction held 7 bases outside the gene matches. CDR1 and CDR2 (germline): WSHSY, SAAADI. The CDR3 has 14 residues. CDR3: CATLGTSGNNEQFF. The CDR3 region has the DNA TGCGCCACCCTTGGGACTAGCGGAAACAATGAGCAGTTCTTC.

V gene TRBV7-6 combines with J gene TRBJ1-6; 8 bases agree with TRBD1. CDR1 is SGHVS and CDR2 is FNYEAQ in the germline V gene. The CDR3 loop spans 14 amino acids. With 5 bases clipped from V and 9 bases from J, the junction kept 6 bases outside the gene matches. The DNA for the CDR3 is TGTGCCAGCAGCGCGGGGGACAGGACTTCACCCCTCCACTTT. It yields the protein CASSAGDRTSPLHF.

This chain joins TRBV9 and TRBJ2-5, with 7 bases aligning to TRBD1. V dropped 3 bases and J dropped 2; count of bases not matched to a gene: 10. Germline V lookup: CDR1 SGDLS, CDR2 YYNGEE. The CDR3 runs 16 residues. For the CDR3, the DNA is TGTGCCAGCAGCGAGGGGGACAGTGTAGAGCAAGAGACCCAGTACTTC. Amino acid sequence: CASSEGDSVEQETQYF.

The chain recombines TRBV11-2 with TRBJ2-5; 8 bases map to TRBD1. The germline V gene encodes CDR1 SGHAT and CDR2 FQNNGV. The V and J ends lost 0 bases and 3 bases, in that order; junction bases with no gene match: 3. The CDR3 consists of 15 residues. For the CDR3, the DNA is TGTGCCAGCAGCTTAGAAGGACAGGGCGAAGAGACCCAGTACTTC. Translated: CASSLEGQGEETQYF.

This chain joins TRBV11-3 and TRBJ2-1, with a possible D match to TRBD2 (6 bases). Germline V gives CDR1 SGHNT, CDR2 YENEEA. Trimming took off 4 bases at V and 8 bases at J, with 18 bases between the two ends. The CDR3 totals 15 residues. CDR3 bases: TGTGCCAGCAGCTCGGGACTTTCACCCGTCGATGAGCAGTTCTTC. As protein: CASSSGLSPVDEQFF.

V gene TRBV7-9 combines with J gene TRBJ1-2; possibly TRBD1 for D (5 bases). CDR3 length equals 16 residues. V dropped 4 bases and J dropped 3 bases, with 18 bases sitting between them. Looked up from germline, CDR1 is SEHNR and CDR2 is FQNEAQ (reference sequence). CDR3 region: CASSWSGTSDDYGYTF. As DNA, the CDR3 is TGTGCCAGCAGCTGGTCCGGGACGTCGGATGACTATGGCTACACCTTC.

This sequence joins TRBV7-9 and TRBJ1-1; 10 bases agree with TRBD1. The CDR3 is 16 amino acids. V trimming: 3 bases; J trimming: 5 bases; junction bases outside the gene matches: 9. Looked up from germline, CDR1 is SEHNR and CDR2 is FQNEAQ (reference sequence). The CDR3 sequence: CASSFSPGTGATEAFF. The CDR3 DNA follows: TGTGCCAGCAGCTTCTCACCCGGGACAGGGGCTACTGAAGCTTTCTTT.

The J gene is TRBJ2-4, the V gene TRBV19; the match to TRBD2 covers 10 bases. Germline CDR1 is LNHDA and CDR2 is SQIVND (reference sequence). Trimming removed 5 bases from V and 6 bases from J; junction bases left unmatched: 4. This CDR3 is 14 amino acids long. The DNA of the CDR3 is TGTGCCAGTAGTGCTAGCGGGAGCGGAAACATTCAGTACTTC. Protein product: CASSASGSGNIQYF.

The chain carries TRBV2 and TRBJ2-7; D tentatively fits TRBD1 or TRBD2 (5 bases each). CDR1 is SNHLY and CDR2 is FYNNEI in the germline V gene. V lost 5 bases to trimming and J lost 2 bases, with 13 bases between them. CDR3 length equals 14 residues. CDR3 amino acids: CASSSGTPAYEQYF. CDR3 nucleotides: TGTGCCAGCAGTTCCGGGACCCCCGCCTACGAGCAGTACTTC.

This sequence joins TRBV28 and TRBJ1-2; D is unresolved. Trimming left V 0 bases short and J 1 base short, with 6 bases between. The length of the CDR3 is 14 residues. Germline-derived CDR1 and CDR2 are MDHEN and SYDVKM. CDR3 in amino acids: CASSLWGLNYGYTF. CDR3 DNA sequence: TGTGCCAGCAGTTTATGGGGCCTTAACTATGGCTACACCTTC.

The chain recombines TRBV21-1 with TRBJ1-5; TRBD1, as called in the table, went unchecked against the DNA. TRBV21-1 is a recognized pseudogene. The CDR3 is made up of 16 amino acids. The CDR3 bases are TGTGCCAGCCCCTGGAAGGGGTGCTATAGCAATCAGCCCCAGCATTTT. Its translation is CASPWKGCYSNQPQHF.

Here the CDR3 reads CAWSSLNGYYNEQFF. The CDR3 region has the DNA TGTGCCTGGAGCTCATTGAACGGCTACTACAATGAGCAGTTCTTC. This rearrangement joins TRBV30 to TRBJ2-1; unclear D gene. The CDR3 has 15 residues. V gave up 3 bases and J gave up 3 bases, with 15 bases separating them. Germline CDR1 is GTSNPN and CDR2 is SVGIG (reference sequence).

The chain recombines TRBV10-2 with TRBJ2-3, with D possibly being TRBD1 (7 bases). Germline values: CDR1 WSHSY, CDR2 SAAADI. This CDR3 is 17 amino acids long. V was cut by 1 base and J by 0 bases, with 14 bases left in between. The CDR3 loop reads CASSEWQGGVSTDTQYF. CDR3 nucleotides: TGCGCCAGCAGTGAGTGGCAGGGGGGAGTAAGCACAGATACGCAGTATTTT.

This sequence joins TRBV28 and TRBJ1-1; D gene uncertain. With 11 bases removed from V and 0 bases from J, the gap between germline ends came to 16 bases. This CDR3 is 14 amino acids long. Germline values: CDR1 MDHEN, CDR2 SYDVKM. CDR3 nucleotide sequence: TGTGCCGTCCTGGGCGACCTGATGAACACTGAAGCTTTCTTT. Translating gives CAVLGDLMNTEAFF. Together with reference TRBV28 and TRBJ1-1, the CDR3 gives the full variable domain: DVKVTQSSRYLVKRTGEKVFLECVQDMDHENMFWYRQDPGLGLRLIYFSYDVKMKEKGDIPEGYSVSREKKERFSLILESASTNQTSMYLCAVLGDLMNTEAFFGQGTRLTVV.

The V call is TRBV6-1, the J call TRBJ2-4; D uncertain. The CDR3 length is 13 residues. The V end lost 5 bases, the J end lost 11 bases, and 16 bases lay between the germline ends. In germline, CDR1 is MNHNS, CDR2 SASEGT. The CDR3 sequence: CASSILEVRFQYF. The CDR3 DNA sequence: TGTGCCAGCAGTATCCTCGAAGTTCGATTTCAGTACTTC.

The rearrangement uses TRBV27 and TRBJ2-3; no clear D. CDR3 length: 17 amino acids. Germline values: CDR1 MNHEY, CDR2 SMNVEV (reference sequence). V was pared by 8 bases and J by 2 bases, with 23 bases between. Here the CDR3 DNA reads TGTGCCAGCTCAGGCTCATCAGCTACATACGACACAGATACGCAGTATTTT. It specifies CASSGSSATYDTDTQYF.

In this sample, this clone turned up once. This CDR3 reads CASSVTGSPYNEQFF. CDR3 coding DNA: TGTGCCAGTAGTGTGACAGGGTCCCCCTACAATGAGCAGTTCTTC. V usage is TRBV19 and J usage is TRBJ2-1, with 7 bases that match TRBD1. The CDR3 runs to 15 residues. Germline-derived CDR1 and CDR2 are LNHDA and SQIVND (reference sequence). The trim removed 5 bases at V and 2 bases at J, leaving 6 bases unmatched.

V and J are TRBV7-2 and TRBJ1-2; D is ambiguous. Trimming pared 5 bases from V and 6 bases from J, leaving 16 bases between. This CDR3 contains 14 residues. The germline V gene encodes CDR1 SGHTA and CDR2 FQGNSA. CDR3 bases: TGTGCCAGCAGCCCCACGTGGGGTCCGGATGGCTACACCTTC. It yields the protein CASSPTWGPDGYTF.